This TCR beta chain was retrieved from a study of blood T cell repertoires in COVID-19 (dated by TCRdb to the early 2020s). About the study as a whole: The collaborator samples originated in the United States, Italy and Spain and spanned the acute and convalescent phases of COVID-19. The material from the prospective study consisted of cDNA or gDNA derived from T cells, B-cell-depleted T cells, or PBMCs. The dataset comprised deeply sampled blood TCRbeta repertoires from subjects exposed to, actively infected with, or recovered from COVID-19. The repertoires were made available in a free public database intended to serve as a resource for research on the immune response to SARS-CoV-2. Samples came from the ongoing ImmuneRACE study (first 160 participants) plus 1,254 subjects from 6 global collaborators. The sample metadata nearly always contained a de-identified subject ID, COVID-19 status, age in years and sex. Where HLA class I and class II types were available, the types were taken from metadata supplied by the sample provider, not from assay-based typing. The study at large found these results: The quantity of clinical and demographic metadata differed by source and by participant and was supplied without curation.

This clone was observed once. It lacks a known antigen. It has no much larger one-base neighbor in the sample; base qualities were not kept. In Seattle, one collaborating source enrolled patients while the infection was active and tracked those patients longitudinally over the course of disease. The collaborating institutions used their own protocols to collect whole blood in K2EDTA tubes. For TCRbeta analysis, collaborator samples were shipped as frozen whole blood, as isolated PBMCs, or as DNA extracted from either sample type. TCRbeta CDR3 regions were amplified from genomic DNA using the immunoSEQ Assay, a bias-controlled multiplex PCR. On the study's bioinformatics: The number of nucleated cells in each sample was estimated by amplification of reference gene primers within the assay. Sequence reads were collapsed and filtered to measure the absolute abundance of every unique TCRbeta CDR3 rearrangement. For each sample, productive Simpson clonality was calculated by taking the square root of Simpson's diversity index across productive rearrangements. What TCRdb holds here is the immuneACCESS table cut down to in-frame rearrangements. Part of the clones is not present; checked against another copy, under half of the missing clones reflect an unresolved V gene, and the others are unexplained. The DNA was the basis for D and trimming; V, J and clone size are from that table. The sample records approximately 150,000 clones, around 87% of which are singletons. Of the sample, roughly 2.5% is held by the ten largest clones.

Sequenced input: peripheral blood. This TCR derives from a woman of 80 years or more with COVID-19, enrolled during active disease.

At the DNA level, the sequence is TGCGCCAGCAGCCACGGGACAGATTTATCCTCTGGAAACACCATATATTTT. This encodes CASSHGTDLSSGNTIYF. Recombination joined TRBV4-1 with TRBJ1-3, and TRBD1 aligns with 7 junction nucleotides. Including cysteine and phenylalanine, the CDR3 has 17 amino acids. Only CDR3 DNA remains: 51 bases, in frame from the first base. CDR1 and CDR2 are drawn from the germline V gene: MGHRA, YSYEKL. Germline trimming amounts to 3 bases on V and 0 bases on J, with 8 as the count of junction bases outside the gene matches.